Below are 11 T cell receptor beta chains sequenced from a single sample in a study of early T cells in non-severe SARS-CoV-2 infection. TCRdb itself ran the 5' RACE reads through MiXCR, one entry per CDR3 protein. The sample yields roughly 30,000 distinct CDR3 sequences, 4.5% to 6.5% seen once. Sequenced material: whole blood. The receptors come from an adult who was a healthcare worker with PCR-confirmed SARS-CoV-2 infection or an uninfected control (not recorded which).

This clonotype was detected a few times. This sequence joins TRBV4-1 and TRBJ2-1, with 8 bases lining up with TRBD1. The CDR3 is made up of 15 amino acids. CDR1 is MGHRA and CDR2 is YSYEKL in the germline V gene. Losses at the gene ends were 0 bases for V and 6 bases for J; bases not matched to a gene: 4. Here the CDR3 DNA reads TGCGCCAGCAGCCAAGAGTGGACAGGGCTCAATGAGCAGTTCTTC. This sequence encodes CASSQEWTGLNEQFF.

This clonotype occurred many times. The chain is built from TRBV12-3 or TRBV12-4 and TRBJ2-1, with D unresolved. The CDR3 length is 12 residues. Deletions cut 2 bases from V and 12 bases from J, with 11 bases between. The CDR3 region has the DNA TGTGCCAGCAGTTTAAAGGGCGAGTCGCAGTTCTTC. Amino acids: CASSLKGESQFF.

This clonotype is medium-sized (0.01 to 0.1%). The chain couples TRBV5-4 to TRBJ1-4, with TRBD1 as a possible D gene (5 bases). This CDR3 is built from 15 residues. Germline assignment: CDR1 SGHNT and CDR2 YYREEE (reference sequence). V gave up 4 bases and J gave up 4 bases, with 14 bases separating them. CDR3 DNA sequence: TGTGCCAGCAGCCACGGTCAGGGAGGTAATGAAAAACTGTTTTTT. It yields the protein CASSHGQGGNEKLFF. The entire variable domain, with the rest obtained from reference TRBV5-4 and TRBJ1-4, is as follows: ETGVTQSPTHLIKTRGQQVTLRCSSQSGHNTVSWYQQALGQGPQFIFQYYREEENGRGNFPPRFSGLQFPNYSSELNVNALELDDSALYLCASSHGQGGNEKLFFGSGTQLSVL.

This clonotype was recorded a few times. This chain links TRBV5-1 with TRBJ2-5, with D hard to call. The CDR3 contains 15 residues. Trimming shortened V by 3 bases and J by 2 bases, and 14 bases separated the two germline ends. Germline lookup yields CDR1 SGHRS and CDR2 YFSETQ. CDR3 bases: TGCGCCAGCAGCTCGCTGGAAGGTTTGCAAGAGACCCAGTACTTC. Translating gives CASSSLEGLQETQYF.

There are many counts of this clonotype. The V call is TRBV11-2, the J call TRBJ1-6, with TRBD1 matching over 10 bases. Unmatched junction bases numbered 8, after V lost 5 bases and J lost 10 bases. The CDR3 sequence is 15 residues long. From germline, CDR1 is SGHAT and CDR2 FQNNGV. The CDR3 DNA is TGTGCCAGCAGCCCTCACGGGACAGGGGACTCACCCCTCCACTTT. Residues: CASSPHGTGDSPLHF.

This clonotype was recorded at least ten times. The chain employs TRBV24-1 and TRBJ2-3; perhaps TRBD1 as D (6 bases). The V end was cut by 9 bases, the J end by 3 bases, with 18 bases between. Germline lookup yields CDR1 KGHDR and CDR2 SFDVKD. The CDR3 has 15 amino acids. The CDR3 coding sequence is TGTGCCACCGGGGCTGGGGGCAGGGGAACAGATACGCAGTATTTT. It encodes CATGAGGRGTDTQYF.

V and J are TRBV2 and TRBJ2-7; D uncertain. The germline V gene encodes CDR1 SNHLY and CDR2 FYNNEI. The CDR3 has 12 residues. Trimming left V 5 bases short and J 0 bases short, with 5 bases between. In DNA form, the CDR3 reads TGTGCCAGCAGTCCGAACTCCTACGAGCAGTACTTC. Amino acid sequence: CASSPNSYEQYF.

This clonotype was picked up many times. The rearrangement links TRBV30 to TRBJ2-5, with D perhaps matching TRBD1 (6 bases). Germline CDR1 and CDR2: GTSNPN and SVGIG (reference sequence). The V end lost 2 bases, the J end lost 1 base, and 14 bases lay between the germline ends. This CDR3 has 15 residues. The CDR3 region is CAWSRTGTLQETQYF. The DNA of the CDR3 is TGTGCCTGGAGTCGTACAGGGACCCTCCAAGAGACCCAGTACTTC.

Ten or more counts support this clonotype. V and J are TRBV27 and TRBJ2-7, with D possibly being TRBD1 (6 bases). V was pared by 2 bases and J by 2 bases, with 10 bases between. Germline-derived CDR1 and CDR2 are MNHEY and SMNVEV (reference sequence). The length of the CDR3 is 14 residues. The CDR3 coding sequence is TGTGCCAGCAGTTTAGGTAGACAGGCCTACGAGCAGTACTTC. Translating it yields CASSLGRQAYEQYF.

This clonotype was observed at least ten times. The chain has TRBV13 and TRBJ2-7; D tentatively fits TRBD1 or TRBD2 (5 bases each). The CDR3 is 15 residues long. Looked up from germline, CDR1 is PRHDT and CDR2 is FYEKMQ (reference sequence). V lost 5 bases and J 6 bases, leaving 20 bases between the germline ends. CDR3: CASSPTTWGNGEQYF. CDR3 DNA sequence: TGTGCCAGCAGCCCGACGACATGGGGGAATGGCGAGCAGTACTTC.

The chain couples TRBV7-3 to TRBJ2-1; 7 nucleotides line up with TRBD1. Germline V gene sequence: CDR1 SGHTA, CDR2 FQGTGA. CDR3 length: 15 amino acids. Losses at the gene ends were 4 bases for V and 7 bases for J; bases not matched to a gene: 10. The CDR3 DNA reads TGTGCCAGCAGCTCCACAGGGGCGGTGTTGAATGAGCAGTTCTTC. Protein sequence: CASSSTGAVLNEQFF.